The 14 T cell receptor beta chains reported below all come from one sample, sequenced in a study of blood T cell repertoires in COVID-19. Sequenced by immunoSEQ multiplex PCR; TCRdb stores in-frame clones only, minus some. The table lists about 440,000 clones, 80% to 90% of them singletons. Sequenced sample: peripheral blood. Receptors were obtained from a woman aged 25 to 45 with acute or convalescent COVID-19.

The chain recombines TRBV18 with TRBJ1-6; D gene ambiguous. Deletions cut 2 bases from V and 1 base from J, with 12 bases between. Per the germline V gene, CDR1 is KGHSH and CDR2 is LQKENI. This CDR3 has 17 amino acids. The CDR3 DNA reads as TGTGCCAGCTCACCATTGAACGCGGGTTCCTATAATTCACCCCTCCACTTT. Translating it yields CASSPLNAGSYNSPLHF.

This chain joins TRBV28 and TRBJ2-1, with D hard to call. This CDR3 region has 16 residues. Trimming removed 2 bases from V and 3 bases from J, with 14 bases in between. Germline CDR1 and CDR2: MDHEN and SYDVKM. CDR3 residues: CASSLVSIGDYNEQFF. The CDR3 DNA follows: TGTGCCAGCAGTTTAGTCTCCATCGGAGACTACAATGAGCAGTTCTTC.

This chain connects TRBV2 to TRBJ2-3; 10 nucleotides align to TRBD2. CDR1 SNHLY and CDR2 FYNNEI come from the germline V gene. V shed 7 bases, J shed 7 bases, and the junction held 8 bases outside the gene matches. CDR3 length: 14 amino acids. CDR3 coding DNA: TGTGCCAGCAATCCTACTAGCGGGGAAAATACGCAGTATTTT. The encoded protein is CASNPTSGENTQYF.

The CDR3 DNA reads TGTGCCAGTAGTATATTTGGGACTAGCGGGAACAATGAGCAGTTCTTC. It specifies CASSIFGTSGNNEQFF. The V and J genes are TRBV19 and TRBJ2-1; TRBD2 agrees at 13 bases. Unmatched junction bases numbered 3, after V lost 2 bases and J lost 5 bases. Germline V gene lookup returns CDR1 LNHDA and CDR2 SQIVND (reference sequence). The CDR3 is 16 amino acids.

The CDR3, as DNA: TGCGCCAGCAGCGTGGACAGCTTCTTTTCGGCTTTCTTT. It codes for CASSVDSFFSAFF. This rearrangement joins TRBV5-1 to TRBJ1-1, with a weak D call TRBD1 (6 bases). Germline assignment: CDR1 SGHRS and CDR2 YFSETQ. This CDR3 has 13 amino acids. Trimming pared 4 bases from V and 11 bases from J, leaving 18 bases between.

This chain joins TRBV29-1 and TRBJ1-2, with unresolved D. V lost 4 bases, J lost 6 bases, and 15 bases lay in between. The CDR3 totals 13 residues. CDR1 and CDR2 (germline): SQVTM, ANQGSEA. CDR3 nucleotide sequence: TGCAGCGTTGTTTGGGGAGGTGCGGATGGCTACACCTTC. Its translation: CSVVWGGADGYTF.

The J gene is TRBJ1-5, the V gene TRBV2; D unresolved. V shed 3 bases and J shed 5 bases, with 14 bases lying between them. The CDR3 runs 15 residues. Germline CDR1 reads SNHLY; CDR2 reads FYNNEI. CDR3: CASSEGSSTDQPQHF. The CDR3 DNA reads as TGTGCCAGCAGTGAGGGCAGTTCCACCGATCAGCCCCAGCATTTT.

This chain uses TRBV9 with TRBJ2-2; 7 nucleotides line up with TRBD1. This CDR3 is 15 amino acids long. The germline V gene encodes CDR1 SGDLS and CDR2 YYNGEE. Germline trimming cut 4 bases from V and 2 bases from J; bases unmatched to any gene: 5. The CDR3 reads CASSPWDSNTGELFF. As DNA, the CDR3 is TGTGCCAGCAGCCCATGGGACAGTAACACCGGGGAGCTGTTTTTT.

This clone showed up just once. This chain connects TRBV6-5 to TRBJ2-3; D might be TRBD2 (6 bases). The germline V and J ends were trimmed by 4 bases and 3 bases, with 17 bases remaining between them. CDR3 size: 16 residues. Germline values: CDR1 MNHEY, CDR2 SVGAGI. DNA for the CDR3: TGTGCCAGCAGTTTCCAATGGGCGGGGACTACAGATACGCAGTATTTT. Translated, it gives CASSFQWAGTTDTQYF.

The chain joins TRBV9 to TRBJ1-1; 9 bases are a match to TRBD1. Trimming took 3 bases from V and 9 from J; bases not matched to a gene: 3. The germline gives CDR1 SGDLS, CDR2 YYNGEE. There are 12 residues in the CDR3. The CDR3 region has the DNA TGTGCCAGCAGCGCATACAGGGGGCAAGCTTTCTTT. This translates into CASSAYRGQAFF. The variable domain in full, completed from reference TRBV9 and TRBJ1-1, reads DSGVTQTPKHLITATGQRVTLRCSPRSGDLSVYWYQQSLDQGLQFLIQYYNGEERAKGNILERFSAQQFPDLHSELNLSSLELGDSALYFCASSAYRGQAFFGQGTRLTVV.

The chain employs TRBV7-9 and TRBJ1-6, with 7 bases lining up with TRBD1. V lost 3 bases and J lost 8; bases outside the gene matches: 4. Germline values: CDR1 SEHNR, CDR2 FQNEAQ (reference sequence). The CDR3 extends over 14 amino acids. The CDR3 loop is CASSFEGAYSPLHF. For the CDR3, the DNA is TGTGCCAGCAGCTTCGAGGGGGCGTATTCACCCCTCCACTTT.

The chain uses TRBV6-5 and TRBJ2-7; tentatively, D is TRBD1 (6 bases). The CDR3 runs 13 residues. V shed 6 bases and J shed 7 bases, with 16 bases lying between them. The V gene's germline CDR1 is MNHEY and CDR2 SVGAGI. The CDR3 nucleotides read TGTGCCAGCAGCACACAGGGTCCGGGGGAGCAGTACTTC. It encodes CASSTQGPGEQYF.

V usage is TRBV4-1 and J usage is TRBJ1-4; D ambiguous. CDR1 is MGHRA, CDR2 YSYEKL, per germline. Trimming pared 2 bases from V and 6 bases from J, leaving 19 bases between. The CDR3 is made up of 17 amino acids. DNA of the CDR3: TGCGCCAGCAGCCAAATCCCCCCAAAGCGTAAAGATGAAAAACTGTTTTTT. Its protein product is CASSQIPPKRKDEKLFF.

In this sample, this clone turned up a few times. J is TRBJ1-2 and V is TRBV5-1; weak D call: TRBD1 (5 bases). This CDR3 is 13 amino acids long. Trimming pared 2 bases from V and 7 bases from J, leaving 12 bases between. The germline gives CDR1 SGHRS, CDR2 YFSETQ. The CDR3 DNA follows: TGCGCCAGCAGCTTTTCCCCAGGGCCTGGCTACACCTTC. Protein: CASSFSPGPGYTF.